The 9 T cell receptor beta chains listed next were all sequenced from one sample in a study of blood T cells in healthy people across ages. Primed by a sample-barcoded 5' primer and a J-beta primer mix, a second PCR proceeded for about 7 to 11 cycles. TCRdb re-called the 5' RACE reads with MiXCR, one entry per CDR3 protein. The sample contains about 640,000 distinct CDR3 sequences, under 30% of which appear only once. Sequencing used blood. These receptors originate from a woman of 80 years or more in good health.

Ten or more counts support this clonotype. The chain has TRBV5-1 and TRBJ1-1; D is possibly TRBD1 (5 bases). CDR3 length equals 15 residues. V was clipped by 3 bases and J by 0 bases, with 12 bases between them. Looked up from germline, CDR1 is SGHRS and CDR2 is YFSETQ. The CDR3 loop is CASSSRQTMNTEAFF. As DNA, the CDR3 is TGCGCCAGCAGCTCCCGACAGACCATGAACACTGAAGCTTTCTTT.

This clonotype was seen ten or more times. J is TRBJ1-6 and V is TRBV4-1, with D unclear. V was cut by 1 base and J by 9 bases, with 16 bases left in between. The CDR3 loop spans 16 amino acids. CDR1 is MGHRA, CDR2 YSYEKL, per germline. CDR3 nucleotides: TGCGCCAGCAGCCAAGTACCCTTACAGCGGGCTTCACCCCTCCACTTT. This sequence encodes CASSQVPLQRASPLHF.

This clonotype has a handful of counts. This chain uses TRBV12-3 or TRBV12-4 with TRBJ2-3; 11 bases match TRBD2. The CDR3 runs to 16 residues. J lost 6 bases, V lost 6 bases, and 11 bases had no gene match. As DNA, the CDR3 is TGTGCCAGCAGCTCGGGTAGCGGGGGGGCGTCCGATACGCAGTATTTT. As protein: CASSSGSGGASDTQYF.

This clonotype was detected only a few times. The chain uses TRBV3-1 and TRBJ2-7; TRBD1 matches 9 bases. The CDR3 length is 14 residues. In germline, CDR1 is LGHDT, CDR2 YNNKEL (reference sequence). V trimming: 4 bases; J trimming: 4 bases; junction bases outside the gene matches: 5. Written as DNA, the CDR3 is TGTGCCAGCAGCCCTCGGGACAGGGAATACGAGCAGTACTTC. This gives the protein CASSPRDREYEQYF.

V usage is TRBV5-1 and J usage is TRBJ2-5; TRBD2 aligns across 11 bases. TRBJ2-7 matches the DNA end more closely, so the J call is doubtful. The CDR3 has 15 residues. The germline V gene encodes CDR1 SGHRS and CDR2 YFSETQ. This CDR3 is CASSPGLAAFYEQYF. For the CDR3, the DNA is TGCGCCAGCAGCCCGGGACTAGCGGCATTCTACGAGCAGTACTTC.

This clonotype has ten or more counts. V gene TRBV4-2 combines with J gene TRBJ1-5; D is perhaps TRBD1 (5 bases). The CDR3 has 15 residues. CDR1 is LGHNA and CDR2 is YNFKEQ in the germline V gene. Trimming stripped 0 bases from V and 1 base from J, with 7 bases between. The CDR3 region has the DNA TGTGCCAGCAGCCAAGAGGGGGTAAGCAATCAGCCCCAGCATTTT. This encodes CASSQEGVSNQPQHF.

In the case of this clonotype: One end of the junction fails to match germline, which may point to a read error. The chain combines TRBV7-2 with TRBJ2-6; D may be TRBD1 (5 bases). The CDR3 has 16 amino acids. Per the germline V gene, CDR1 is SGHTA and CDR2 is FQGNSA. The CDR3 DNA follows: TGTGCCAGCAGCCTCCAACATCCCTCTGGGGCCAACGTCTTGACTTTC. Its translation is CASSLQHPSGANVLTF.

As to this clonotype: A much larger clone is a single base away; this may be a read error. The chain couples TRBV13 to TRBJ2-7, with 9 bases fitting TRBD1. CDR1 is PRHDT and CDR2 is FYEKMQ in the germline V gene (reference sequence). This CDR3 is 13 amino acids long. The CDR3 DNA is TGTGTCAGCAGCTGGACAGGGGCGGGAGAGCAGTACTTC. The encoded protein is CVSSWTGAGEQYF.

The chain uses TRBV7-9 and TRBJ1-1, with TRBD1 as a possible D gene (6 bases). Germline CDR1 is SEHNR and CDR2 is FQNEAQ (reference sequence). The CDR3 is 14 residues long. The V and J ends lost 3 bases and 6 bases respectively, with 14 bases between them. The CDR3 loop reads CASSFSGVLAEAFF. The CDR3 DNA follows: TGTGCCAGCAGCTTTTCAGGGGTTCTAGCTGAAGCTTTCTTT.